A single sample gave rise to the 18 T cell receptor beta chains below, sequenced in a study of cytotoxic CD8 clonotypes in ibrutinib-treated CLL. Sequencing was performed with immunoSEQ multiplex PCR; in TCRdb, only in-frame clones are kept and a portion is missing. The table shows 70,000 to 80,000 clones, with roughly 80% occurring only once. The sample in question was PBMCs, obtained after 24 months of ibrutinib treatment. The receptors shown here come from a human donor with chronic lymphocytic leukemia.

CDR3 coding DNA: TGTGCCAGCAGCTTGTATTCAGGGCCCTACAATGAGCAGTTCTTC. Translating gives CASSLYSGPYNEQFF. The V gene is TRBV5-4, the J gene TRBJ2-1; D possibly corresponds to TRBD1 (5 bases). The CDR3 contains 15 residues. Per germline, CDR1 SGHNT and CDR2 YYREEE (reference sequence). Trimming pared 1 base from V and 2 bases from J, leaving 10 bases between.

The chain uses TRBV11-2 and TRBJ2-7; D not resolved. The CDR3 spans 14 residues. Germline values: CDR1 SGHAT, CDR2 FQNNGV. V lost 5 bases and J 6 bases, leaving 17 bases between the germline ends. The CDR3 sequence: CASSITDTLGEQYF. As DNA, the CDR3 is TGTGCCAGCAGCATAACCGACACCTTGGGCGAGCAGTACTTC.

As DNA, the CDR3 is TGTGCCAGCAGTGAGTGGGGGGCAGATCAGCCCCAGCATTTT. Translating gives CASSEWGADQPQHF. The chain combines TRBV2 with TRBJ1-5, with D possibly matching TRBD1 (6 bases). The germline CDR1 and CDR2 sequences are SNHLY and FYNNEI. Trimming stripped 3 bases from V and 5 bases from J, with 11 bases between. The CDR3 has 14 amino acids.

This clone was detected only once. This sequence joins TRBV9 and TRBJ2-7; 7 bases fit TRBD1. CDR1 and CDR2 (germline): SGDLS, YYNGEE. This CDR3 has 15 residues. The J segment lost 0 bases and the V segment lost 1 base, leaving 4 bases of the junction unmatched. CDR3 nucleotides: TGTGCCAGCAGCGTATCACAGGGGACCTCCTACGAGCAGTACTTC. It is translated as CASSVSQGTSYEQYF.

The V and J genes are TRBV7-2 and TRBJ1-5, with TRBD1 identical over 8 bases. Losses at the gene ends were 5 bases for V and 0 bases for J; bases not matched to a gene: 6. The germline gives CDR1 SGHTA, CDR2 FQGNSA. The CDR3 is 16 residues long. CDR3 sequence: CASSKDRAYSNQPQHF. The CDR3 DNA sequence: TGTGCCAGCAGCAAGGACAGGGCCTATAGCAATCAGCCCCAGCATTTT.

The chain is built from TRBV4-2 and TRBJ2-3; D call uncertain. CDR3 length: 16 residues. CDR1 LGHNA and CDR2 YNFKEQ come from the germline V gene. Trimming left V 4 bases short and J 3 bases short, with 17 bases between. The CDR3 coding sequence is TGTGCCAGCAGCCCAGAAGGGCCACCGCGGACAGATACGCAGTATTTT. Translated, it gives CASSPEGPPRTDTQYF.

This chain joins TRBV6-1 and TRBJ2-1, with no clear D. This CDR3 has 15 residues. The V end lost 7 bases, the J end lost 7 bases, and 20 bases lay between the germline ends. From germline, CDR1 is MNHNS and CDR2 SASEGT. This CDR3 reads CASITFRGYINEQFF. The CDR3 coding sequence is TGTGCCAGCATTACGTTCCGAGGCTACATTAATGAGCAGTTCTTC.

The chain links TRBV2 to TRBJ1-5, with 7 bases identical to TRBD1. CDR1 and CDR2 (germline): SNHLY, FYNNEI. V dropped 6 bases and J dropped 9; count of bases not matched to a gene: 14. The CDR3 is 15 residues long. The CDR3 DNA reads as TGTGCCAGCAGGACCGGGACAGCGTCCTTTTCGCCCCAGCATTTT. It yields the protein CASRTGTASFSPQHF.

The chain uses TRBV6-1 and TRBJ2-7; possible D gene TRBD1, 6 bases. CDR3 length: 12 residues. Trimming stripped 8 bases from V and 5 bases from J, with 13 bases between. Germline loops: CDR1 MNHNS, CDR2 SASEGT. CDR3 DNA: TGTGCCAGCGGGACACGGTGGGACGAGCAGTACTTC. It yields the protein CASGTRWDEQYF.

Concerning this clone: Sequence at one end of the junction differs from germline and may be a read error. The chain links TRBV7-7 to TRBJ2-5; TRBD2 matches 11 bases. Germline-derived CDR1 and CDR2 are SSHAT and FNYEAQ (reference sequence). This CDR3 is built from 16 residues. CDR3 DNA: TGTGCTAGCAGCGGCGGACTAGCGGGCCAAAGAGAGACCCAGTACTTC. This encodes CASSGGLAGQRETQYF.

The chain combines TRBV5-5 with TRBJ2-1, with TRBD2 matching 7 bases. Germline assignment: CDR1 SGHKS and CDR2 YYEKEE (reference sequence). V was clipped by 5 bases and J by 5 bases; unmatched bases: 7. This CDR3 comprises 14 residues. CDR3 DNA: TGTGCCAGCAGAATAAACCGGGAGGACAATGAGCAGTTCTTC. It codes for CASRINREDNEQFF.

The chain employs TRBV11-2 and TRBJ2-1, with D perhaps being TRBD1 or TRBD2 (6 bases each). The CDR3 runs to 13 residues. The V gene lost 5 bases and the J gene lost 6 bases, with 11 bases spanning the gap. Looked up from germline, CDR1 is SGHAT and CDR2 is FQNNGV. This CDR3 is CASSVQGGNEQFF. CDR3 bases: TGTGCCAGCAGCGTACAGGGAGGCAATGAGCAGTTCTTC.

The rearrangement uses TRBV7-2 and TRBJ2-5, with 14 positions matching TRBD2. The CDR3 extends over 17 amino acids. Germline V CDR1 and CDR2: SGHTA, FQGNSA. The J segment lost 4 bases and the V segment lost 8 bases, leaving 12 bases of the junction unmatched. For the CDR3, the DNA is TGTGCCAGCTCGAAACCGGGACTAGCGGGAGAGGCAGAGACCCAGTACTTC. Protein product: CASSKPGLAGEAETQYF. Using reference TRBV7-2 and TRBJ2-5 for the parts outside the CDR3, the full variable domain is GAGVSQSPSNKVTEKGKDVELRCDPISGHTALYWYRQSLGQGLEFLIYFQGNSAPDKSGLPSDRFSAERTGGSVSTLTIQRTQQEDSAVYLCASSKPGLAGEAETQYFGPGTRLLVL.

The chain recombines TRBV27 with TRBJ1-1; 8 bases agree with TRBD1. The CDR3 contains 15 residues. Germline V CDR1 and CDR2: MNHEY, SMNVEV (reference sequence). V lost 6 bases, J lost 4 bases, and 10 bases stayed unmatched. This chain's CDR3 is CASRPQGAVTTEAFF. The CDR3 DNA reads TGTGCCAGCAGGCCTCAGGGGGCGGTGACCACTGAAGCTTTCTTT.

The chain combines TRBV7-3 with TRBJ2-1, with TRBD2 matching over 12 bases. V lost 5 bases to trimming and J lost 3 bases; unmatched junction nucleotides: 5. The CDR3 is 16 amino acids. CDR1 SGHTA and CDR2 FQGTGA come from the germline V gene. CDR3 sequence reads: CASSPGTSGLYNEQFF. CDR3 DNA sequence: TGTGCCAGCAGCCCCGGGACTAGCGGGCTCTACAATGAGCAGTTCTTC.

The chain joins TRBV30 to TRBJ1-2, with a weak D call TRBD1 (6 bases). This CDR3 spans 14 amino acids. Germline V gene lookup returns CDR1 GTSNPN and CDR2 SVGIG (reference sequence). Trimming took off 4 bases at V and 4 bases at J, with 16 bases between the two ends. This CDR3 reads CAWNAGTFPYGYTF. In DNA, the CDR3 is TGTGCCTGGAACGCCGGGACATTCCCCTATGGCTACACCTTC. Full variable domain (outside the CDR3, taken from reference TRBV30 and TRBJ1-2): SQTIHQWPATLVQPVGSPLSLECTVEGTSNPNLYWYRQAAGRGLQLLFYSVGIGQISSEVPQNLSASRPQDRQFILSSKKLLLSDSGFYLCAWNAGTFPYGYTFGSGTRLTVV.

The chain couples TRBV18 to TRBJ2-5; perhaps TRBD1 as D (5 bases). Per germline, CDR1 KGHSH and CDR2 LQKENI. The V and J ends lost 4 bases and 2 bases respectively, with 11 bases between them. The CDR3 contains 14 residues. CDR3 sequence reads: CASSRQYTQETQYF. CDR3 DNA: TGTGCCAGCTCACGACAGTACACACAAGAGACCCAGTACTTC.

This clone appeared a single time. V gene TRBV18 combines with J gene TRBJ2-1, with TRBD2 matching 14 bases. Losses at the gene ends were 3 bases for V and 7 bases for J; bases not matched to a gene: 8. The germline CDR1 and CDR2 sequences are KGHSH and LQKENI. The CDR3 is 17 amino acids. The CDR3 coding sequence is TGTGCCAGCTCACCTCCGGGACTAGCGGGAGTTCGGAATGAGCAGTTCTTC. Translated, it gives CASSPPGLAGVRNEQFF.